The clone carrying this T cell receptor beta chain was detected a few times. Its antigen is currently unknown. One entry per CDR3 protein, called by TCRdb with MiXCR from the 5' RACE reads. The sample contains around 480,000 distinct CDR3 sequences, about a sixth of which appear only once. The data are from a study of CD8 T cells in ankylosing spondylitis. Study results and caveats: Some motif variants had been reported before (in reactive arthritis synovial fluid and blood). Seven to nine highly homologous variants formed a TCR beta motif that appeared characteristic of ankylosing spondylitis blood.

Trimming removed 5 bases at V and 0 bases at J, with 10 bases between. The CDR3 extends over 14 amino acids. Germline-derived CDR1 and CDR2 are SGHTA and FQGNSA. This chain links TRBV7-2 with TRBJ1-2; D is possibly TRBD1 (6 bases). The material sequenced was blood, either unsorted or a sorted T cell fraction (not recorded which). The origin of this receptor is a male donor with ankylosing spondylitis. The CDR3 sequence: CASSPGHPNYGYTF. CDR3 DNA: TGTGCCAGCAGCCCGGGACACCCTAACTATGGCTACACCTTC.